This T cell receptor beta chain was retrieved from a study of identical twins. Whole-study results and caveats: Carriage of fewer insertions was seen in abundant cord blood beta clonotypes, whereas memory repertoires showed none. When twins shared out-of-frame alpha sequences, those sequences had excess low generation probability.

This CDR3 has 15 residues. Per the germline V gene, CDR1 is SGHTA and CDR2 is FQGNSA. The germline V and J ends were trimmed by 3 bases and 0 bases, with 11 bases remaining between them. One entry per CDR3 protein results from TCRdb running MiXCR on the 5' RACE reads. The table has about 520,000 distinct CDR3 sequences, less than 25% seen once. On this clonotype itself: Its antigen is undetermined.

These data were also reused for a study on T cells expressing NK-cell markers.

The source is a woman between 18 and 29 years old in good health. The specimen sequenced was CD4+ T cells sorted from blood. The V call is TRBV7-2, the J call TRBJ1-1; D call uncertain. The chain's CDR3 is CASSLSGQLNTEAFF. CDR3 nucleotides: TGTGCCAGCAGCTTGAGTGGGCAGTTGAACACTGAAGCTTTCTTT.